This entry is about one TCR beta chain. This sample is drawn from a study of blood T cell repertoires in COVID-19. In Seattle, patients joined the study during active infection and were tracked longitudinally. This table comes from immunoSEQ multiplex PCR, and its TCRdb copy is limited to in-frame clones, with some not included. The sample lists over 90,000 clones; 87% were seen once. Germline V gene sequence: CDR1 SGHDN, CDR2 FVKESK. The CDR3 runs 14 residues. Losses at the gene ends were 6 bases for V and 4 bases for J; bases not matched to a gene: 4. The material sequenced was peripheral blood. The receptor was isolated from a woman aged 45-59 years with COVID-19, enrolled during active disease. The chain links TRBV14 to TRBJ2-3, with TRBD2 identical over 10 bases. The CDR3 DNA is TGTGCCAGCAGTCTAGGACTAGCGGCAGATACGCAGTATTTT. Translated, it gives CASSLGLAADTQYF.